Presented here are 3 T cell receptor beta chains from one specimen sequenced in a study of cytomegalovirus exposure and HLA in healthy donors (dated by TCRdb to the late 2010s). Library prep was done by the immunoSEQ multiplex PCR assay. A mixture of 60 forward primers for TCR Vbeta segments and 13 reverse primers for TCR Jbeta segments was used in the multiplex PCR. Not all clones reach the TCRdb copy of this immuneACCESS table, which keeps in-frame sequences only. Checked studies attribute under half of the gap to unresolved V genes and leave the rest unexplained. The sample profile shows over 120,000 clones; roughly 70% of them were found once. In total, the top ten clones hold about 4.3% of the sample. The sequencing input was PBMCs. Source of these receptors: a man in his late teens or twenties in good health and CMV-seropositive.

The rearrangement uses TRBV5-1 and TRBJ1-4; the D is unclear. The CDR3 consists of 15 residues. Germline CDR1 is SGHRS and CDR2 is YFSETQ. V lost 1 base and J 0 bases, leaving 7 bases between the germline ends. CDR3 region: CASSLIPATNEKLFF. The CDR3 DNA is TGCGCCAGCAGCTTGATTCCAGCAACTAATGAAAAACTGTTTTTT.

The V call is TRBV7-2, the J call TRBJ2-7, with D possibly being TRBD1 (5 bases). The length of the CDR3 is 14 residues. Germline V gives CDR1 SGHTA, CDR2 FQGNSA. V gave up 6 bases and J gave up 1 base, with 13 bases separating them. DNA of the CDR3: TGTGCCAGCAGTCCCCAGGGTCTATCCTACGAGCAGTACTTC. It yields the protein CASSPQGLSYEQYF.

J is TRBJ2-7 and V is TRBV19, with 9 bases identical to TRBD2. The germline CDR1 and CDR2 sequences are LNHDA and SQIVND (reference sequence). J was trimmed by 4 bases and V by 5 bases; bases with no gene match: 6. The CDR3 runs to 14 residues. CDR3 residues: CASSVTSGRYEQYF. CDR3 in DNA: TGTGCCAGTAGTGTCACTAGCGGGCGATACGAGCAGTACTTC. The complete variable domain, with remaining parts taken from reference TRBV19 and TRBJ2-7, reads DGGITQSPKYLFRKEGQNVTLSCEQNLNHDAMYWYRQDPGQGLRLIYYSQIVNDFQKGDIAEGYSVSREKKESFPLTVTSAQKNPTAFYLCASSVTSGRYEQYFGPGTRLTVT.